These T cell receptor beta chains were read from a single sample in a study of blood T cell repertoires in COVID-19. The assay was immunoSEQ multiplex PCR, and TCRdb's table has in-frame clones only and misses some. The table lists approximately 200,000 clones, about four fifths of them singletons. The sequenced sample consisted of PBMCs or T cells enriched from blood (not recorded which). The receptors come from a woman aged 40 to 49 with acute COVID-19. Each CDR3 is given with its conserved first and last residue. A D gene is named only where the DNA matches it firmly. Clone sizes are given selectively: once, few, many, or a class where the clone is expanded.

v_gene: TRBV28
d_gene: -
abundance: -
j_gene: TRBJ1-2
CDR3aa: CASSFSVNYGYTF
CDR3nt: TGTGCCAGCAGTTTTTCGGTTAACTATGGCTACACCTTC

v_gene: TRBV4-1
d_gene: -
abundance: -
j_gene: TRBJ2-2
CDR3aa: CASSQTGTRLPNTGELFF
CDR3nt: TGCGCCAGCAGCCAAACCGGTACCCGTCTCCCGAACACCGGGGAGCTGTTTTTT

v_gene: TRBV27
d_gene: -
abundance: -
j_gene: TRBJ1-6
CDR3aa: CASSFRRNSPLHF
CDR3nt: TGTGCCAGCAGTTTTCGGAGAAATTCACCCCTCCACTTT

v_gene: TRBV30
d_gene: TRBD1
abundance: -
j_gene: TRBJ2-2
CDR3aa: CAQRTGINTGELFF
CDR3nt: TGTGCCCAACGGACAGGGATAAACACCGGGGAGCTGTTTTTT

v_gene: TRBV5-1
d_gene: TRBD2
abundance: few
j_gene: TRBJ2-2
CDR3aa: CASTLGLAGWAGELFF
CDR3nt: TGCGCCAGCACGCTTGGACTAGCGGGATGGGCCGGGGAGCTGTTTTTT

v_gene: TRBV14
d_gene: TRBD1
abundance: -
j_gene: TRBJ1-5
CDR3aa: CASSQDFRPGTGDKPQHF
CDR3nt: TGTGCCAGCAGCCAAGATTTTAGGCCCGGGACAGGGGACAAGCCCCAGCATTTT

v_gene: TRBV30
d_gene: -
abundance: -
j_gene: TRBJ1-5
CDR3aa: CAYKGQFNQPQHF
CDR3nt: TGTGCCTACAAAGGACAGTTCAATCAGCCCCAGCATTTT

v_gene: TRBV30
d_gene: -
abundance: -
j_gene: TRBJ2-1
CDR3aa: CAWSMGLTLGEQFF
CDR3nt: TGTGCCTGGAGTATGGGACTGACATTAGGCGAGCAGTTCTTC

v_gene: TRBV11-2
d_gene: TRBD2
abundance: -
j_gene: TRBJ2-2
CDR3aa: CASSLGRLAGPASTGELFF
CDR3nt: TGTGCCAGCAGCTTAGGTAGACTAGCGGGACCTGCGAGCACCGGGGAGCTGTTTTTT

v_gene: TRBV19
d_gene: TRBD1
abundance: few
j_gene: TRBJ2-7
CDR3aa: CASSSRQGRLYEQYF
CDR3nt: TGTGCCAGTAGTTCCCGACAGGGGAGGTTGTACGAGCAGTACTTC

v_gene: TRBV5-5
d_gene: -
abundance: -
j_gene: TRBJ2-4
CDR3aa: CASSFNRENIQYF
CDR3nt: TGTGCCAGCAGCTTTAACCGGGAAAACATTCAGTACTTC

v_gene: TRBV27
d_gene: -
abundance: once
j_gene: TRBJ2-3
CDR3aa: CASSLSENHYTQYF
CDR3nt: TGTGCCAGCAGTTTAAGTGAGAATCATTATACGCAGTATTTT

v_gene: TRBV19
d_gene: -
abundance: -
j_gene: TRBJ1-1
CDR3aa: CASSIQGGALRAEAFF
CDR3nt: TGTGCCAGTAGTATTCAAGGGGGGGCGCTTCGGGCTGAAGCTTTCTTT

v_gene: TRBV14
d_gene: -
abundance: once
j_gene: TRBJ1-2
CDR3aa: CASGGDYGYTF
CDR3nt: TGTGCCAGCGGGGGCGACTATGGCTACACCTTC

v_gene: TRBV4-1
d_gene: -
abundance: -
j_gene: TRBJ1-6
CDR3aa: CASSPGGPLHF
CDR3nt: TGCGCCAGCAGCCCCGGGGGACCCCTCCACTTT

v_gene: TRBV28
d_gene: TRBD1
abundance: -
j_gene: TRBJ1-2
CDR3aa: CASSPGTGHGYTF
CDR3nt: TGTGCCAGCAGCCCGGGGACAGGGCATGGCTACACCTTC

v_gene: TRBV9
d_gene: TRBD2
abundance: -
j_gene: TRBJ2-7
CDR3aa: CASSVGGLAAYEQYF
CDR3nt: TGTGCCAGCAGCGTGGGGGGACTAGCCGCCTACGAGCAGTACTTC

v_gene: TRBV5-1
d_gene: TRBD1
abundance: -
j_gene: TRBJ2-1
CDR3aa: CASSSGRQGADEQFF
CDR3nt: TGCGCCAGCAGCTCGGGACGACAGGGGGCCGATGAGCAGTTCTTC

v_gene: TRBV4-1
d_gene: TRBD1
abundance: -
j_gene: TRBJ2-7
CDR3aa: CASSITGTGDEQYF
CDR3nt: TGCGCCAGCAGCATTACCGGGACAGGAGACGAGCAGTACTTC

v_gene: TRBV4-2
d_gene: TRBD2
abundance: few
j_gene: TRBJ2-3
CDR3aa: CASSLGLAERADTQYF
CDR3nt: TGTGCCAGCAGCCTTGGACTAGCGGAGAGGGCAGATACGCAGTATTTT

v_gene: TRBV30
d_gene: -
abundance: -
j_gene: TRBJ1-3
CDR3aa: CAWSRRGGGGNTIYF
CDR3nt: TGTGCCTGGTCCCGCCGGGGGGGAGGTGGAAACACCATATATTTT

v_gene: TRBV2
d_gene: TRBD1
abundance: once
j_gene: TRBJ1-6
CDR3aa: CASSQGQGSSPLHF
CDR3nt: TGTGCCAGCAGCCAGGGACAGGGCAGTTCACCCCTCCACTTT

v_gene: TRBV13
d_gene: TRBD1
abundance: -
j_gene: TRBJ2-1
CDR3aa: CASSGDRGTYNEQFF
CDR3nt: TGTGCCAGCAGCGGGGACAGGGGGACCTACAATGAGCAGTTCTTC

v_gene: TRBV5-6
d_gene: -
abundance: -
j_gene: TRBJ1-2
CDR3aa: CARIQGRGYTF
CDR3nt: TGTGCCAGGATCCAGGGTCGGGGCTACACCTTC

v_gene: TRBV28
d_gene: TRBD2
abundance: -
j_gene: TRBJ2-1
CDR3aa: CASSSSGSSTSYNEQFF
CDR3nt: TGTGCCAGCAGTTCTAGCGGGAGCTCCACCTCCTACAATGAGCAGTTCTTC

v_gene: TRBV30
d_gene: -
abundance: -
j_gene: TRBJ2-7
CDR3aa: CAWSSWRGTYEQYF
CDR3nt: TGTGCCTGGAGTAGTTGGCGGGGAACCTACGAGCAGTACTTC

v_gene: TRBV27
d_gene: -
abundance: -
j_gene: TRBJ1-1
CDR3aa: CASSLSGRVAEAFF
CDR3nt: TGTGCCAGCAGTTTATCGGGCAGGGTTGCTGAAGCTTTCTTT

v_gene: TRBV11-2
d_gene: TRBD2
abundance: -
j_gene: TRBJ2-7
CDR3aa: CASSLDPGTSDYEQYF
CDR3nt: TGTGCCAGCAGCTTAGACCCCGGGACTAGCGACTACGAGCAGTACTTC

v_gene: TRBV25-1
d_gene: -
abundance: -
j_gene: TRBJ1-1
CDR3aa: CASSEYQEGTEAFF
CDR3nt: TGTGCCAGCAGTGAATATCAGGAAGGGACAGAAGCTTTCTTT

v_gene: TRBV3-1/TRBV3-2
d_gene: -
abundance: -
j_gene: TRBJ1-2
CDR3aa: CASSQGSPYGYTF
CDR3nt: TGTGCCAGCAGCCAGGGCAGCCCCTATGGCTACACCTTC

v_gene: TRBV11-2
d_gene: -
abundance: -
j_gene: TRBJ2-3
CDR3aa: CASSGLGGVGDTQYF
CDR3nt: TGTGCCAGCAGTGGATTGGGGGGAGTGGGAGATACGCAGTATTTT

v_gene: TRBV30
d_gene: -
abundance: -
j_gene: TRBJ1-5
CDR3aa: CAWSRGDHQPQHF
CDR3nt: TGTGCCTGGAGTCGGGGGGATCATCAGCCCCAGCATTTT

v_gene: TRBV6-4
d_gene: TRBD1
abundance: once
j_gene: TRBJ2-3
CDR3aa: CASGQGVTDTQYF
CDR3nt: TGTGCCAGCGGACAGGGGGTTACGGATACGCAGTATTTT

v_gene: TRBV7-2
d_gene: -
abundance: -
j_gene: TRBJ2-7
CDR3aa: CASSLPPGRYEQYF
CDR3nt: TGTGCCAGCAGCTTACCGCCAGGCAGATACGAGCAGTACTTC

v_gene: TRBV4-1
d_gene: TRBD1
abundance: few
j_gene: TRBJ2-7
CDR3aa: CASSQDWAGGYEQYF
CDR3nt: TGCGCCAGCAGCCAAGATTGGGCAGGGGGTTACGAGCAGTACTTC

v_gene: TRBV4-1
d_gene: TRBD2
abundance: -
j_gene: TRBJ2-7
CDR3aa: CASSHSGTSGTASAYEQYF
CDR3nt: TGCGCCAGCAGCCACTCGGGGACTAGCGGGACTGCGTCCGCTTACGAGCAGTACTTC

v_gene: TRBV4-1
d_gene: -
abundance: -
j_gene: TRBJ1-4
CDR3aa: CASSQDLSQGPKGLNLFF
CDR3nt: TGCGCCAGCAGCCAAGATCTTTCGCAGGGCCCGAAAGGATTAAATCTGTTTTTT